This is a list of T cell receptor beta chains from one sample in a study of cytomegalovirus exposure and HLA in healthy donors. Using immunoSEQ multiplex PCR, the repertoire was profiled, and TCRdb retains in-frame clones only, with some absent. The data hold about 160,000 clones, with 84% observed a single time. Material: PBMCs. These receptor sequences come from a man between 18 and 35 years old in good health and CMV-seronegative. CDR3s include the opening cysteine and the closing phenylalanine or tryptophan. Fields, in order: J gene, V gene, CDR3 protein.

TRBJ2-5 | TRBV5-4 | CASSSGLQETQYF
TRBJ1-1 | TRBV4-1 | CASSQPGTGNAFF
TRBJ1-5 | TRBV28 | CASAGDRGGGNQPQHF
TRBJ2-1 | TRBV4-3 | CASSQDGPSGTPYNEQFF
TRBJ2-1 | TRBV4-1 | CASSQEPGWGNNEQFF
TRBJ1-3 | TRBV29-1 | CSGTSSGNTIYF
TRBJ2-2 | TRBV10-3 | CAITRTSGGARTGELFF
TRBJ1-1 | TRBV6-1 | CASSKTGGITEAFF
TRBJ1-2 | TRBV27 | CASKGQGYYGYTF
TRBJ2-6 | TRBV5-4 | CASSSRGSTNVLTF
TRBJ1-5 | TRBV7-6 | CASSLDEYSNQPQHF
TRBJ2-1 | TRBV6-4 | CASSGGLAGGEQFF
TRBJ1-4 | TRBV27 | CASSLAGQGREKLFF
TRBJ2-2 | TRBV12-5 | CASGLDTGQFSGELFF
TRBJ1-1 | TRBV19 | CASSIRQGVNTEAFF
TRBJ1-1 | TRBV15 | CATATGAGTEAFF
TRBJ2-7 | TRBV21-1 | CASSKGGAGAYEQYF
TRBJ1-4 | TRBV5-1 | CASSLTGAANEKLFF
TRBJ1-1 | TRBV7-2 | CASSLVSGNTEAFF
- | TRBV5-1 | CASSRDRGSYEQYF
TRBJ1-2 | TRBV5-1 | CASSPATGTGRSRGYTF
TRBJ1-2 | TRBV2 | CASTMDRGIEANYGYTF
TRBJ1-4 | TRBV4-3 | CASSQLTGGVNEKLFF
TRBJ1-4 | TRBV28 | CASSLRRGNEKLFF
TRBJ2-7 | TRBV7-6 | CASSFFSGSFYEQYF
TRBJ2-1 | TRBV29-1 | CSVPWGGAAYNEQFF
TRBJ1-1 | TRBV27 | CASSSLPDRRNTEAFF
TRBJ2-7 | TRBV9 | CASSPERDSSYEQYF
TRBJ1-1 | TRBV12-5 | CASGYRGLPMNTEAFF
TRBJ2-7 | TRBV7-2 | CASSPGLAETYEQYF
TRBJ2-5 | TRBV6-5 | CASSLQGQQETQYF
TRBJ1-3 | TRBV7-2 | CASGRTGGNTIYF
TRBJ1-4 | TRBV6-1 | CASSEALGRENEKLFF
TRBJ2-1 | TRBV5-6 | CASSSGQGLRNEQFF
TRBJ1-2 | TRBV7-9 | CSSSFRDRGPVDYGYTF
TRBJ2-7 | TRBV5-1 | CASSLDTGTYEQYF
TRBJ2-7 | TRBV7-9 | CASSLAGRAGFVQYF
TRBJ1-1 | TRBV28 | CASTSNTEAFF